Listed below are T cell receptor beta chains from one sample, sequenced in a study of Graves' ophthalmopathy and Graves' hyperthyroidism. TCRdb re-called the multiplex PCR reads with MiXCR, one entry per CDR3 protein. The sample has almost 750,000 distinct CDR3 sequences; roughly 40% are singletons. Sequences were obtained from peripheral blood. Receptors originate from an adult man with Graves' ophthalmopathy. The CDR3 runs from the conserved cysteine through the conserved F or W. D genes are given only for firm matches. Not every row has a clone size; where given, it reads once, few, many or a size class.

D	V	size	J	CDR3	DNA
.	TRBV15	few	TRBJ2-5	CATSRDLRGGETQYF	TGTGCCACCAGCAGAGATCTTCGAGGGGGTGAGACCCAGTACTTC
TRBD1	TRBV19	few	TRBJ1-6	CASNDVLGTGKQSPLHF	TGTGCCAGTAACGACGTACTGGGGACAGGGAAGCAATCACCCCTCCACTTT
.	TRBV29-1	.	TRBJ2-7	CSVLSSYEQYF	TGCAGCGTTCTCAGCTCCTACGAGCAGTACTTC
TRBD1	TRBV24-1	.	TRBJ1-6	CASTSDRALLSPLHF	TGTGCCAGCACCTCGGACAGGGCGCTTCTTTCACCCCTCCACTTT
TRBD1	TRBV5-1	few	TRBJ1-4	CASSTGGPPANEKLFF	TGCGCCAGCAGCACAGGGGGCCCGCCGGCTAATGAAAAACTGTTTTTT
.	TRBV10-3	.	TRBJ1-2	CAISATRPGVHYGYTF	TGTGCCATCAGTGCTACACGCCCCGGGGTCCACTATGGCTACACCTTC
TRBD2	TRBV9	.	TRBJ2-2	CASSGGGGRGTGELLF	TGTGCCAGCAGCGGGGGGGGGGGTCGCGGCACCGGGGAGCTGCTTTTT
.	TRBV5-1	.	TRBJ2-7	CASSLADRSYEQYF	TGCGCCAGCAGCTTGGCCGACAGATCCTACGAGCAGTACTTC
.	TRBV25-1	once	TRBJ1-2	CASIGGGGGYTF	TGTGCCAGCATTGGAGGGGGTGGTGGCTACACCTTC
.	TRBV9	.	TRBJ2-3	CASSVQGLGDTQYF	TGTGCCAGCAGCGTACAGGGGTTGGGAGATACGCAGTATTTT
.	TRBV2	.	TRBJ1-3	CASRRSGTQAGNTIYF	TGTGCCAGCAGACGATCCGGGACCCAAGCCGGAAACACCATATATTTT